This passage covers 7 T cell receptor beta chains from one sample sequenced in a study of cytomegalovirus exposure and HLA in healthy donors. Amplification used 60 Vbeta primers and 13 Jbeta primers. Generated by immunoSEQ multiplex PCR, the TCRdb table keeps only in-frame clones and is missing some. The table lists more than 95,000 clones, approximately 81% of them singletons. Sequencing was performed on PBMCs. The receptors come from a man between 18 and 35 years old in good health and CMV-seropositive.

J is TRBJ2-1 and V is TRBV19; D perhaps matches TRBD2 (7 bases). Germline CDR1 reads LNHDA; CDR2 reads SQIVND (reference sequence). Trimming shortened V by 4 bases and J by 5 bases, and 12 bases separated the two germline ends. The length of the CDR3 is 14 residues. The CDR3 region has the DNA TGTGCCAGTAGTAAGTGGGAGGGGGACAATGAGCAGTTCTTC. Its translation: CASSKWEGDNEQFF. Full variable domain (rest looked up from reference TRBV19 and TRBJ2-1): DGGITQSPKYLFRKEGQNVTLSCEQNLNHDAMYWYRQDPGQGLRLIYYSQIVNDFQKGDIAEGYSVSREKKESFPLTVTSAQKNPTAFYLCASSKWEGDNEQFFGPGTRLTVL.

The sample holds a few counts of this clone. The V gene is TRBV25-1, the J gene TRBJ1-3; D unresolved. Trimming removed 1 base from V and 4 bases from J, with 2 bases in between. Per germline, CDR1 MGHDK and CDR2 SYGVNS. The CDR3 is made up of 12 amino acids. The CDR3 bases are TGTGCCAGCAGTGAATTAGGAAACACCATATATTTT. As protein: CASSELGNTIYF.

The V and J genes are TRBV2 and TRBJ1-6; D remains unclear. The CDR3 has 15 amino acids. Germline CDR1 reads SNHLY; CDR2 reads FYNNEI. Trimming shortened V by 6 bases and J by 4 bases, and 13 bases separated the two germline ends. CDR3 region: CASSRFPSYNSPLHF. The CDR3 nucleotides are TGTGCCAGCAGCAGATTCCCTTCTTATAATTCACCCCTCCACTTT.

The V and J genes are TRBV7-9 and TRBJ1-1, with 8 bases matching TRBD1. Trimming cost V 4 bases and J 3 bases; bases outside gene matches: 13. The CDR3 totals 17 residues. Looked up from germline, CDR1 is SEHNR and CDR2 is FQNEAQ (reference sequence). The CDR3 region has the DNA TGTGCCAGCAGCTCCGGACAGGGTGAGCGAGTGGACACTGAAGCTTTCTTT. It specifies CASSSGQGERVDTEAFF.

J is TRBJ2-7 and V is TRBV5-1; D is undetermined. Between the trimmed V and J ends, which lost 0 bases and 2 bases, there was a span of 6 bases. There are 13 residues in the CDR3. Germline V gives CDR1 SGHRS, CDR2 YFSETQ. The CDR3 sequence: CASSLAPTYEQYF. The CDR3 DNA is TGCGCCAGCAGCTTGGCCCCCACCTACGAGCAGTACTTC.

This rearrangement joins TRBV13 to TRBJ2-1; 7 nucleotides agree with TRBD2. The CDR3 is made up of 11 amino acids. V trimming: 5 bases; J trimming: 10 bases; junction bases outside the gene matches: 2. Germline V gene sequence: CDR1 PRHDT, CDR2 FYEKMQ (reference sequence). The CDR3 DNA follows: TGTGCCAGCAGCCTGGGACTAGAGCAGTTCTTC. It yields the protein CASSLGLEQFF.

V and J are TRBV6-6 and TRBJ1-2; D is possibly TRBD1 (5 bases). The CDR3 loop spans 13 amino acids. CDR1 and CDR2 from the germline V gene are MNHNY and SVGAGI (reference sequence). V was clipped by 5 bases and J by 8 bases, with 15 bases between them. The CDR3 protein is CASSLGTLEGYTF. The CDR3 nucleotides are TGTGCCAGCAGTCTCGGGACTCTCGAGGGCTACACCTTC.